A single sample is the source of the 25 T cell receptor beta chains below, sequenced in a study of T cells after yellow fever vaccination (dated by TCRdb to the late 2010s). The treatment or condition label of this sample denotes: live attenuated yellow fever vaccine strain. The library was built by means of 5' RACE. Sequencing was carried out with an Illumina HiSeq 2500. TCRdb applied fastp at Q25 and MiXCR to the public reads, then kept only in-frame beta chains. Identical CDR3 proteins give one entry, which carries the most common genes and DNA. The sample table shows just under 600,000 distinct CDR3 sequences, and roughly 13% are seen once. The ten largest clones capture roughly 13% of the sample. Sample: PBMCs, taken on the day of the yellow fever booster vaccination. Receptor source: a man between 25 and 39 years old who received the YFV17D yellow fever vaccine.

In this sample, this clonotype turned up a few times. The CDR3 reads CASSPVRGRPYNEQFF. The CDR3 DNA reads TGTGCCAGCAGCCCAGTTCGAGGGAGACCCTACAATGAGCAGTTCTTC. The V call is TRBV14, the J call TRBJ2-1, with D maybe TRBD2 (5 bases). V was pared by 4 bases and J by 2 bases, with 15 bases between. The CDR3 extends over 16 amino acids. Germline V lookup: CDR1 SGHDN, CDR2 FVKESK.

V is TRBV6-2 or TRBV6-3 and J is TRBJ1-5, with 9 positions matching TRBD1. Germline loops: CDR1 MNHEY, CDR2 SVGEGT. CDR3 length equals 16 residues. Germline trimming cut 4 bases from V and 6 bases from J; bases unmatched to any gene: 10. The CDR3 spells CASSSGQGRAGQPQHF. The CDR3 coding sequence is TGTGCCAGCAGTTCCGGACAGGGGAGGGCGGGTCAGCCCCAGCATTTT.

The chain carries TRBV20-1 and TRBJ2-5, with D unclear. Trimming pared 3 bases from V and 5 bases from J, leaving 19 bases between. The CDR3 extends over 15 amino acids. CDR1 and CDR2 (germline): DFQATT, SNEGSKA (reference sequence). The CDR3 loop reads CSASEAKVLSETQYF. The CDR3 nucleotides are TGCAGTGCTAGTGAAGCGAAAGTGCTGAGCGAGACCCAGTACTTC.

The chain joins TRBV5-1 to TRBJ2-5; 16 nucleotides line up with TRBD2. The CDR3 has 17 amino acids. The V and J ends lost 3 bases and 4 bases, in that order; junction bases with no gene match: 6. Looked up from germline, CDR1 is SGHRS and CDR2 is YFSETQ. This CDR3 is CASSSGTSGRAVETQYF. The CDR3 DNA follows: TGCGCCAGCAGCTCAGGGACTAGCGGGAGGGCCGTAGAGACCCAGTACTTC. The full variable domain, with the rest looked up from reference TRBV5-1 and TRBJ2-5, is KAGVTQTPRYLIKTRGQQVTLSCSPISGHRSVSWYQQTPGQGLQFLFEYFSETQRNKGNFPGRFSGRQFSNSRSEMNVSTLELGDSALYLCASSSGTSGRAVETQYFGPGTRLLVL.

This clonotype has a handful of counts. The chain recombines TRBV30 with TRBJ2-5; D unresolved. Between the trimmed V and J ends, which lost 0 bases and 4 bases, there was a span of 12 bases. CDR3 length: 14 residues. Germline CDR1 GTSNPN, CDR2 SVGIG (reference sequence). The CDR3 DNA reads TGTGCCTGGAGTGTACGGCCAGCATCAGAGACCCAGTACTTC. Encoded protein: CAWSVRPASETQYF.

This sequence joins TRBV12-3 or TRBV12-4 and TRBJ2-2; no firm D call. The CDR3 has 14 residues. V dropped 7 bases and J dropped 1 base, with 10 bases sitting between them. CDR3 DNA: TGTGCCAGCAAGTTACTAATGAACACCGGGGAGCTGTTTTTT. Encoded protein: CASKLLMNTGELFF.

The chain recombines TRBV20-1 with TRBJ2-3; TRBD2 matches at 12 bases. The CDR3 loop spans 15 amino acids. The J segment lost 0 bases and the V segment lost 5 bases, leaving 3 bases of the junction unmatched. Looked up from germline, CDR1 is DFQATT and CDR2 is SNEGSKA (reference sequence). The chain's CDR3 is CSACLAGGSTDTQYF. The CDR3 DNA reads as TGCAGTGCTTGCCTAGCGGGAGGGAGCACAGATACGCAGTATTTT.

This clonotype appeared a few times. The rearrangement links TRBV29-1 to TRBJ2-2; 7 bases agree with TRBD2. Looked up from germline, CDR1 is SQVTM and CDR2 is ANQGSEA. With V trimmed by 6 bases and J by 2 bases, 6 bases remained unmatched. CDR3 length equals 14 residues. The CDR3 reads CSVRQTSNTGELFF. As DNA, the CDR3 is TGCAGCGTACGACAGACTAGCAACACCGGGGAGCTGTTTTTT.

The table lists this clonotype with a few counts. The J gene is TRBJ2-5, the V gene TRBV6-2 or TRBV6-3; D may be TRBD1 or TRBD2 (5 bases each). Trimming removed 1 base from V and 2 bases from J, with 14 bases in between. Germline values: CDR1 MNHEY, CDR2 SVGEGT. This CDR3 has 16 amino acids. The CDR3 DNA sequence: TGTGCCAGCAGTTACTTGGCCGGGACGGGGCAAGAGACCCAGTACTTC. This codes for CASSYLAGTGQETQYF.

The V gene is TRBV4-1, the J gene TRBJ2-5; D gene uncertain. The V end was cut by 0 bases, the J end by 3 bases, with 5 bases between. Germline-derived CDR1 and CDR2 are MGHRA and YSYEKL. The CDR3 sequence is 13 residues long. The CDR3 region is CASSQETKETQYF. In DNA form, the CDR3 reads TGCGCCAGCAGCCAAGAGACAAAAGAGACCCAGTACTTC.

Only a few counts were recorded for this clonotype. In DNA form, the CDR3 reads TGTGCCAGCGACTCGGTTGCTGAGACCCAGTACTTC. It specifies CASDSVAETQYF. The gene calls are TRBV2 and TRBJ2-5, with D unresolved. The CDR3 extends over 12 amino acids. The V and J ends lost 8 bases and 5 bases respectively, with 12 bases between them. Germline CDR1 reads SNHLY; CDR2 reads FYNNEI.

The chain carries TRBV12-3 or TRBV12-4 and TRBJ1-1; D is uncertain. The V end lost 2 bases, the J end lost 4 bases, and 8 bases lay between the germline ends. The CDR3 spans 13 residues. The CDR3 bases are TGTGCCAGCAGTTTAAGGGAACGCACTGAAGCTTTCTTT. Its translation is CASSLRERTEAFF.

The gene calls are TRBV5-1 and TRBJ2-2, with TRBD2 matching 8 bases. The germline V gene has CDR1 SGHRS and CDR2 YFSETQ. The CDR3 is 16 residues long. J lost 2 bases, V lost 4 bases, and 7 bases had no gene match. CDR3 amino acids: CASSASGSHNTGELFF. CDR3 sequence (DNA): TGCGCCAGCAGCGCCAGCGGGAGCCACAACACCGGGGAGCTGTTTTTT. Full variable domain (rest looked up from reference TRBV5-1 and TRBJ2-2): KAGVTQTPRYLIKTRGQQVTLSCSPISGHRSVSWYQQTPGQGLQFLFEYFSETQRNKGNFPGRFSGRQFSNSRSEMNVSTLELGDSALYLCASSASGSHNTGELFFGEGSRLTVL.

This clonotype occurred many times. The chain has TRBV7-8 and TRBJ2-7; D gene uncertain. The CDR3 is 12 residues long. In germline, CDR1 is SGHVS, CDR2 FQNEAQ. The V and J ends lost 3 bases and 6 bases respectively, with 9 bases between them. This chain's CDR3 is CASSFSGSEQYF. For the CDR3, the DNA is TGTGCCAGCAGCTTCTCCGGATCCGAGCAGTACTTC.

Of note for this clonotype: The CDR3 does not end in the conserved phenylalanine or tryptophan, so this is likely a read error. The chain employs TRBV2 and TRBJ2-3; D gene ambiguous. The CDR3 runs 15 residues. Looked up from germline, CDR1 is SNHLY and CDR2 is FYNNEI. V lost 6 bases to trimming and J lost 4 bases, with 17 bases between them. The CDR3 nucleotides are TGTGCCAGCAGCCGTTACCGGACCGGCGCAGATACGCAGTATTAT. It is translated as CASSRYRTGADTQYY.

This clonotype occurred a few times. V usage is TRBV2 and J usage is TRBJ1-2; 9 positions agree with TRBD1. The CDR3 runs to 12 residues. Per germline, CDR1 SNHLY and CDR2 FYNNEI. V gave up 8 bases and J gave up 8 bases; unmatched junction bases: 6. This chain's CDR3 is CASRDREFGYTF. The DNA of the CDR3 is TGTGCCAGCCGGGACAGGGAGTTCGGCTACACCTTC.

This clonotype was counted a few times. The rearrangement joins TRBV28 to TRBJ2-1, with TRBD2 identical over 10 bases. The CDR3 runs 15 residues. Germline V lookup: CDR1 MDHEN, CDR2 SYDVKM. J lost 8 bases, V lost 7 bases, and 11 bases had no gene match. CDR3 region: CASTPRRLAGDEQFF. The CDR3 region has the DNA TGTGCCAGCACTCCTCGGCGACTAGCGGGTGATGAGCAGTTCTTC.

The rearrangement links TRBV2 to TRBJ1-5; D remains unclear. The CDR3 spans 15 residues. Between the trimmed V and J ends, which lost 4 bases and 4 bases, there was a span of 14 bases. CDR1 is SNHLY, CDR2 FYNNEI, per germline. CDR3 sequence reads: CASSVRTMGNQPQHF. The CDR3 DNA follows: TGTGCCAGCAGTGTCAGGACCATGGGGAATCAGCCCCAGCATTTT.

This clonotype showed up just a few times. The genes are TRBV27 and TRBJ2-7; D perhaps matches TRBD2 (6 bases). The CDR3 covers 16 residues. V was cut by 7 bases and J by 5 bases, with 24 bases left in between. CDR1 and CDR2 (germline): MNHEY, SMNVEV (reference sequence). The CDR3, as DNA: TGTGCCAGCACTCCTACTCCCGGAGGGCCTTTGGACGAGCAGTACTTC. Its translation is CASTPTPGGPLDEQYF.

This chain links TRBV5-1 with TRBJ2-1; unclear D gene. The CDR3 runs to 16 residues. Trimming pared 0 bases from V and 1 base from J, leaving 11 bases between. The germline gives CDR1 SGHRS, CDR2 YFSETQ. The CDR3 DNA reads as TGCGCCAGCAGCTTGGCCAGTTTGGGATCCTACAATGAGCAGTTCTTC. This translates into CASSLASLGSYNEQFF.

Many counts were recorded for this clonotype. The chain recombines TRBV18 with TRBJ2-5; weak D call: TRBD1 (5 bases). CDR1 KGHSH and CDR2 LQKENI come from the germline V gene. The V end lost 3 bases, the J end lost 2 bases, and 7 bases lay between the germline ends. This CDR3 is 13 amino acids long. CDR3 amino acids: CASSPTVQETQYF. The CDR3 region has the DNA TGTGCCAGCTCACCGACAGTACAAGAGACCCAGTACTTC.

This clonotype was counted a few times. J is TRBJ1-3 and V is TRBV13; tentatively, D is TRBD1 (5 bases). The germline V and J ends were trimmed by 5 bases and 4 bases, with 9 bases remaining between them. Germline V gene data show CDR1 as PRHDT and CDR2 as FYEKMQ (reference sequence). The CDR3 is 13 amino acids. The CDR3 nucleotides are TGTGCCAGCAGCAGACAGTCCGGAAACACCATATATTTT. As protein: CASSRQSGNTIYF.

V gene TRBV9 combines with J gene TRBJ2-1; 10 bases fit TRBD2. The CDR3 is 15 amino acids. Unmatched junction bases numbered 3, after V lost 2 bases and J lost 4 bases. From germline, CDR1 is SGDLS and CDR2 YYNGEE. The CDR3 nucleotides read TGTGCCAGCAGCGTCAGCGGGAGGGAGTACAATGAGCAGTTCTTC. This sequence encodes CASSVSGREYNEQFF.

This rearrangement joins TRBV7-2 to TRBJ2-7; perhaps TRBD2 as D (6 bases). Between the trimmed V and J ends, which lost 1 base and 3 bases, there was a span of 13 bases. In germline, CDR1 is SGHTA, CDR2 FQGNSA. The CDR3 spans 15 residues. The DNA of the CDR3 is TGTGCCAGCAGCTTAGGGGACTTAATTTACTACGAGCAGTACTTC. This sequence encodes CASSLGDLIYYEQYF.

This clonotype was seen only a few times. The V call is TRBV5-1, the J call TRBJ2-7, with a possible D match to TRBD2 (5 bases). Between the trimmed V and J ends, which lost 2 bases and 2 bases, there was a span of 14 bases. CDR3 length equals 15 residues. The germline CDR1 and CDR2 sequences are SGHRS and YFSETQ. The CDR3 nucleotides are TGCGCCAGCAGCTTATCAGAGGGAGCCACCTACGAGCAGTACTTC. Amino acids: CASSLSEGATYEQYF.